Each of the 5 T cell receptor beta chains below was sequenced from the same sample in a study of prognosis after radiotherapy for stage I lung cancer. Starting from genomic DNA, TCR beta CDR3 was amplified through two-round multiplex PCR. Primers were specific to each TRBV and TRBJ gene in first-round PCR. TCRdb re-derived calls from the multiplex PCR reads in MiXCR, one entry per CDR3 protein. Of approximately 25,000 distinct CDR3 sequences listed, about 40% are singletons. Sequencing was performed on PBMCs, taken before or after stereotactic body radiation therapy (not recorded which). Receptors originate from a donor aged 50 or older with non-small cell lung cancer.

This clonotype was detected ten times or more. V usage is TRBV11-2 and J usage is TRBJ2-1; 10 nucleotides line up with TRBD2. The trim removed 1 base at V and 9 bases at J, leaving 6 bases unmatched. Germline V gene data show CDR1 as SGHAT and CDR2 as FQNNGV. The CDR3 contains 15 residues. This CDR3 is CASSLGILAGAEQFF. The CDR3 region has the DNA TGTGCCAGCAGCTTAGGTATCCTAGCGGGAGCTGAGCAGTTCTTC.

V is TRBV6-1 and J is TRBJ1-1; TRBD1 matches 7 bases. The J segment lost 0 bases and the V segment lost 4 bases, leaving 2 bases of the junction unmatched. CDR1 is MNHNS and CDR2 is SASEGT in the germline V gene. The CDR3 runs to 14 residues. CDR3 nucleotide sequence: TGTGCCAGCAGTGCACAGGGGATGAACACTGAAGCTTTCTTT. This sequence encodes CASSAQGMNTEAFF.

In regard to this clonotype: Because the CDR3 is missing its conserved closing phenylalanine or tryptophan, this is likely a read error. The gene calls are TRBV4-1 and TRBJ2-7; D gene unclear. The CDR3 is 15 amino acids. Germline CDR1 and CDR2: MGHRA and YSYEKL. The CDR3 protein is CASSQEWVPSYEQYL. The CDR3 DNA follows: TGCGCCAGTAGCCAAGAATGGGTGCCATCCTACGAGCAGTACTTA.

This clonotype occurred many times. V usage is TRBV6-1 and J usage is TRBJ2-4, with D hard to call. Germline CDR1 and CDR2: MNHNS and SASEGT. V was trimmed by 6 bases and J by 8 bases, leaving 20 bases between them. The length of the CDR3 is 15 residues. The CDR3 DNA follows: TGTGCCAGCAGCTCCGGTGGCGCAGCTGTGGACATTCAGTACTTC. It is translated as CASSSGGAAVDIQYF.

Remarks on this clonotype: Just one base apart from a much larger clone, this may be a read error. The chain uses TRBV3-1 and TRBJ2-3; no clear D gene. Germline V gives CDR1 LGHDT, CDR2 YNNKEL (reference sequence). Trimming shortened V by 0 bases and J by 1 base, and 8 bases separated the two germline ends. The CDR3 is 15 amino acids. The CDR3: CASSQDGLCTDTQYF. For the CDR3, the DNA is TGTGCCAGCAGCCAAGACGGCCTCTGCACAGATACGCAGTATTTT.